This TCR beta chain was profiled in a study of T-cell memory formation after mild COVID-19. One entry per CDR3 protein results from TCRdb running MiXCR on the 5' RACE reads. The sample has 400,000 or so distinct CDR3 sequences, 20% seen once. On this clonotype: Possible read error: a much larger clone is one base away.

The germline CDR1 and CDR2 sequences are SGHRS and YFSETQ. The CDR3 has 15 residues. This sequence joins TRBV5-1 and TRBJ2-1; D may correspond to TRBD1 or TRBD2 (5 bases each). The J call is uncertain, as TRBJ2-7 better fits the DNA end. Sequencing was performed on PBMCs or a T cell subset sorted from them (not recorded which). The receptor comes from an adult woman who had mild COVID-19 (a few samples of this study predate the infection). Cell type and time point are not known. CDR3: CASSPDREGYNEQYF. DNA for the CDR3: TGCGCCAGCAGCCCCGACAGAGAGGGCTACAATGAGCAGTACTTC.